Sequencing of this TCR beta chain was carried out in a study of Graves' ophthalmopathy and Graves' hyperthyroidism. The authors amplified TCR beta CDR3 regions, and they did so from RNA transcripts for repertoire sequencing. In the first round, RT-PCR was carried out with HTBI primers, and a multiplex PCR formed the second round. From the multiplex PCR reads, TCRdb called clonotypes with MiXCR, one entry per CDR3 protein. The sample contains a few hundred thousand distinct CDR3 sequences, about 40% of which appear only once. Germline CDR1 WSHSY, CDR2 SAAADI. Losses at the gene ends were 6 bases for V and 4 bases for J; bases not matched to a gene: 11. CDR3 length equals 15 residues.

The clonotype comes from an adult man with Graves' hyperthyroidism. The material sequenced was peripheral blood or thyroid tissue (not recorded which). The V gene is TRBV10-2, the J gene TRBJ1-2; 7 bases agree with TRBD1. CDR3 residues: CASSQSPGDSYGYTF. CDR3 coding DNA: TGCGCCAGCAGCCAATCCCCCGGGGACAGCTATGGCTACACCTTC.